This is a list of T cell receptor beta chains from one sample in a study of T cell changes during pregnancy in multiple sclerosis. Sequencing used immunoSEQ multiplex PCR; TCRdb keeps in-frame clones, though not all of them. The sample has under 130,000 clones; 92% are singletons. The sequences come from peripheral blood, collected after pregnancy. Every receptor here comes from a female donor with multiple sclerosis, enrolled in a pregnancy study. Both conserved end residues are part of each CDR3. D genes are given only for firm matches. Clone size is given for some rows only: seen once, a few or many times, or a class if the clone is expanded.

>TRBJ2-2|TRBD1|.|TRBV7-9
CASSSGQGYTGELFF
TGTGCCAGCAGCTCGGGACAGGGATACACCGGGGAGCTGTTTTTT
>TRBJ2-5|.|.|TRBV10-1
CASSESRASETQYF
TGCGCCAGCAGTGAGAGCAGGGCGAGTGAGACCCAGTACTTC
>TRBJ2-5|.|.|TRBV15
CATSREGFLETQYF
TGTGCCACCAGCAGAGAGGGCTTTCTTGAGACCCAGTACTTC
>TRBJ2-1|.|.|TRBV5-4
CASSQGSYNEQFF
TGTGCCAGCAGCCAGGGCTCATACAATGAGCAGTTCTTC
>TRBJ1-1|TRBD1|.|TRBV13
CASSHQGGMRTEAFF
TGTGCCAGCAGCCATCAGGGGGGCATGCGGACTGAAGCTTTCTTT
>TRBJ2-3|TRBD2|.|TRBV28
CAKSSGTSGRDTQYF
TGTGCCAAGTCCTCCGGGACTAGCGGGAGAGATACGCAGTATTTT
>TRBJ2-3|.|.|TRBV5-8
CASSLTGNTDTQYF
TGTGCCAGCAGCTTGACAGGGAACACAGATACGCAGTATTTT
>TRBJ2-1|TRBD2|.|TRBV5-1
CASSMGLVGNEQFF
TGCGCCAGCAGCATGGGACTAGTGGGAAATGAGCAGTTCTTC
>TRBJ1-1|.|.|TRBV5-5
CASSLVGRSNEAFF
TGTGCCAGCAGCTTGGTGGGTCGGAGTAACGAAGCTTTCTTT
>TRBJ2-7|.|.|TRBV5-1
CASSLRLGHEQYF
TGCGCCAGCAGCTTGAGGCTGGGGCACGAGCAGTACTTC
>TRBJ2-1|.|.|TRBV2
CASSEALESYNEQFF
TGTGCCAGCAGTGAAGCCCTAGAGTCTTACAATGAGCAGTTCTTC
>TRBJ1-1|.|.|TRBV7-3
CASSLGLGALNTEAFF
TGTGCCAGCAGCTTAGGTCTGGGGGCCCTGAACACTGAAGCTTTCTTT
>TRBJ2-3|TRBD2|.|TRBV30
CAWKGGITDTQYF
TGTGCCTGGAAGGGAGGGATCACAGATACGCAGTATTTT
>TRBJ1-4|TRBD1|.|TRBV29-1
CSVKGAVAPEKLFF
TGCAGCGTTAAGGGGGCGGTTGCCCCTGAAAAACTGTTTTTT
>TRBJ2-7|.|.|TRBV6-1
CASSEAPEGSFYEQYF
TGTGCCAGCAGTGAAGCCCCCGAGGGAAGTTTCTACGAGCAGTACTTC
>TRBJ2-5|.|.|TRBV7-2
CASSLMRGFQETQYF
TGTGCCAGCAGCTTAATGCGGGGCTTCCAAGAGACCCAGTACTTC
>TRBJ2-1|TRBD2|.|TRBV5-1
CASSLLAGGGYNEQFF
TGCGCCAGCAGCTTGCTAGCGGGGGGGGGATACAATGAGCAGTTCTTC
>TRBJ2-1|.|.|TRBV27
CASSLQGLGANEQFF
TGTGCCAGCAGTCTCCAGGGGTTGGGGGCCAATGAGCAGTTCTTC
>TRBJ2-1|TRBD1|.|TRBV6-4
CASSLLTGGGEQFF
TGTGCCAGCAGTTTACTGACAGGGGGAGGTGAGCAGTTCTTC
>TRBJ1-1|.|once|TRBV29-1
CSVAVVRGRGTEAFF
TGCAGCGTTGCGGTGGTCAGGGGTAGGGGAACTGAAGCTTTCTTT
>TRBJ2-7|TRBD2|.|TRBV7-8
CASSSLAGVNEQYF
TGTGCCAGCAGCTCGTTAGCGGGAGTCAACGAGCAGTACTTC
>TRBJ1-1|.|few|TRBV9
CASSSSPGGSNTEAFF
TGTGCCAGCAGCTCATCACCCGGGGGGTCGAACACTGAAGCTTTCTTT
>TRBJ1-2|.|.|TRBV19
CASSINRDIGYTF
TGTGCCAGTAGTATTAACAGGGATATAGGCTACACCTTC
>TRBJ2-2|.|.|TRBV19
CASNAGANTGELFF
TGTGCCAGTAACGCCGGGGCGAACACCGGGGAGCTGTTTTTT
>TRBJ2-6|.|.|TRBV4-1
CASSKGHGLSGANVLTF
TGCGCCAGCAGCAAAGGACACGGCCTCTCGGGGGCCAACGTCCTGACTTTC
>TRBJ2-7|.|.|TRBV28
CASRRRNPRDEQYF
TGTGCCAGCAGGCGCCGTAACCCGCGGGACGAGCAGTACTTC
>TRBJ1-1|.|.|TRBV27
CASRGGGYTEAFF
TGTGCCAGCAGGGGGGGAGGGTACACTGAAGCTTTCTTT
>TRBJ2-1|.|.|TRBV7-9
CASSLRRGSYNEQFF
TGTGCCAGCAGCCTGCGCAGGGGATCCTACAATGAGCAGTTCTTC
>TRBJ2-7|TRBD1|.|TRBV7-9
CASSQGQGREQYF
TGTGCCAGCAGCCAGGGACAGGGGAGAGAGCAGTACTTC
>TRBJ2-3|.|once|TRBV5-5
CASSLTPIADTQYF
TGTGCCAGCAGCTTGACCCCTATAGCGGATACGCAGTATTTT
>TRBJ1-1|.|.|TRBV9
CASSAWEGNTEAFF
TGTGCCAGCAGCGCATGGGAGGGGAACACTGAAGCTTTCTTT
>TRBJ1-1|.|.|TRBV7-9
CASSSGTFEAFF
TGTGCCAGCAGCTCCGGGACTTTTGAAGCTTTCTTT
>TRBJ2-4|TRBD1|.|TRBV19
CASSTETGRDIQYF
TGTGCCAGTAGTACGGAGACAGGGCGGGACATTCAGTACTTC
>TRBJ2-7|.|.|TRBV10-3
CAISESTGFLYEQYF
TGTGCCATCAGTGAGTCTACAGGGTTCCTCTACGAGCAGTACTTC
>TRBJ2-7|TRBD2|.|TRBV5-1
CASSLEAGGPYEQYF
TGCGCCAGCAGCTTGGAAGCGGGAGGGCCCTACGAGCAGTACTTC
>TRBJ1-1|.|.|TRBV6-5
CASSYSGGKAFF
TGTGCCAGCAGTTACTCTGGGGGCAAAGCTTTCTTT
>TRBJ1-5|TRBD1|.|TRBV19
CASSTNAGTGGRQPQHF
TGTGCCAGTAGTACGAATGCCGGGACAGGGGGACGTCAGCCCCAGCATTTT
>TRBJ2-1|.|.|TRBV27
CASGSLGGAEQFF
TGTGCCAGCGGGAGTTTAGGAGGGGCTGAGCAGTTCTTC
>TRBJ1-6|TRBD1|.|TRBV2
CASRDRENSPLHF
TGTGCCAGCAGGGACAGGGAAAATTCACCCCTCCACTTT
>TRBJ1-4|.|once|TRBV11-2
CASSLDFRREKLFF
TGTGCCAGCAGCTTAGATTTCCGGAGGGAAAAACTGTTTTTT
>TRBJ2-7|.|.|TRBV5-4
CASSLPAYEQYF
TGTGCCAGCAGCTTGCCTGCGTACGAGCAGTACTTC
>TRBJ2-3|.|.|TRBV5-1
CASSLTTTPTDTQYF
TGCGCCAGCAGCTTGACTACCACTCCCACAGATACGCAGTATTTT
>TRBJ1-2|.|.|TRBV6-5
CASSYSRGGVYGYTF
TGTGCCAGCAGTTACTCGAGGGGGGGGGTCTATGGCTACACCTTC
>TRBJ1-4|TRBD1|.|TRBV5-4
CASSPDRGPATNEKLFF
TGTGCCAGCAGCCCAGACAGGGGGCCTGCAACTAATGAAAAACTGTTTTTT
>TRBJ2-3|.|.|TRBV5-1
CASSLAAGSTDTQYF
TGCGCCAGCAGCTTGGCCGCAGGCTCCACAGATACGCAGTATTTT
>TRBJ1-2|.|.|TRBV9
CASSARQVPNYGYTF
TGTGCCAGCAGCGCGAGACAGGTTCCTAACTATGGCTACACCTTC
>TRBJ1-1|.|.|TRBV4-1
CASSQDARSFTEAFF
TGCGCCAGCAGCCAAGATGCGCGATCCTTCACTGAAGCTTTCTTT